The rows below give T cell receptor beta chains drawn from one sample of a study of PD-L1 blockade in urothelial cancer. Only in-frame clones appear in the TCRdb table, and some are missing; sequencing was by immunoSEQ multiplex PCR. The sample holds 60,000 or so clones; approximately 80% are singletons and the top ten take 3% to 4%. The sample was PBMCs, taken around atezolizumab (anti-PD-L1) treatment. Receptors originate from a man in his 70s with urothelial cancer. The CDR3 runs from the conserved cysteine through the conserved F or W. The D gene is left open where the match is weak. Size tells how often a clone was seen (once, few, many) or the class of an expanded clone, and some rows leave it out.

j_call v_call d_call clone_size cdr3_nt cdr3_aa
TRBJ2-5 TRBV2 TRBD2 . TGTGCCAGCAGTCCCGGGACTAGCGGGAGTGGGGCCCAGTACTTC CASSPGTSGSGAQYF
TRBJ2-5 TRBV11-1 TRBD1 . TGTGCCAGCAGCCCTGACAGGGATCAAGAGACCCAGTACTTC CASSPDRDQETQYF
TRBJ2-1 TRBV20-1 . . TGCAGTGCTAGCAGGGCCAATGAGCAGTTCTTC CSASRANEQFF
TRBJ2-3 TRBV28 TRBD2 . TGTGCCAGCAGTCCCGGGACTAACACAGATACGCAGTATTTT CASSPGTNTDTQYF
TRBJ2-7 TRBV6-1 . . TGTGCCAGCAGCCTATCTACCGGGCAGTACTTC CASSLSTGQYF
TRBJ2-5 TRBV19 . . TGTGCCAGTCAGCAGGCAGCCCAAGAGACCCAGTACTTC CASQQAAQETQYF
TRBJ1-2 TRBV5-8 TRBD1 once TGTGCCAGCGCCCGGGACAGCGCTAACTATGGCTACACCTTC CASARDSANYGYTF
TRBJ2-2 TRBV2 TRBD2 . TGTGCCAGCAGTGAAGGTGGTCTAGCGGGAGCATACGGGGAGCTGTTTTTT CASSEGGLAGAYGELFF
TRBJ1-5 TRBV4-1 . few TGCGCCAGCAGCCGGGAGCAGGAAACTAGCAATCAGCCCCAGCATTTT CASSREQETSNQPQHF
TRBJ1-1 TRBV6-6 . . TGTGCCAGCAGTTACGTACGGGGGACTGAAGCTTTCTTT CASSYVRGTEAFF
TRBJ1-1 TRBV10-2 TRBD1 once TGCGCCAGTAAGGGACAGGGAGGAACTGAAGCTTTCTTT CASKGQGGTEAFF
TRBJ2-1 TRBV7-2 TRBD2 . TGTGCCAGCAGCTATCTCTCCGGGACTAGCGGGAGGAATGAGCAGTTCTTC CASSYLSGTSGRNEQFF
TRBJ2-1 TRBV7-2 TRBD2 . TGTGCCAGCAGCCCCGGTGGTAGCGGGAGGGCCGAGCAGTTCTTC CASSPGGSGRAEQFF
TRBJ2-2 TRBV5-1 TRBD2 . TGCGCCAGCAGCTTGGCCATGGCGGGAGGGCGCGGCGGGGAGCTGTTTTTT CASSLAMAGGRGGELFF
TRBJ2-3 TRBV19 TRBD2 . TGTGCCAGTAGTATGTCCCTAGCGGGAGGAACAGATACGCAGTATTTT CASSMSLAGGTDTQYF
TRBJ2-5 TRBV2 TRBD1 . TGTGCCAGCAGCACGGACAGGTACCAAGAGACCCAGTACTTC CASSTDRYQETQYF
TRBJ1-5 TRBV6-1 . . TGTGCCAGCAGTAGGCAGGGAGGAGGGCAGCCCCAGCATTTT CASSRQGGGQPQHF
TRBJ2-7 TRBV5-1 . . TGCGCCAGCAGCCCCGGACAGACAACCTACGAGCAGTACTTC CASSPGQTTYEQYF
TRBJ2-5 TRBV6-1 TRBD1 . TGTGCCAGCAGTGCCCACCGGGACAGGGATCAAGAGACCCAGTACTTC CASSAHRDRDQETQYF
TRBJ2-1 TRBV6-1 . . TGTGCCAGCAGTGGGAAAAACAGCGGTTACTCCTACAATGAGCAGTTCTTC CASSGKNSGYSYNEQFF
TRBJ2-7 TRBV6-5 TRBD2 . TGTGCCAGCAGTCTGGGACTACCCTACGAGCAGTACTTC CASSLGLPYEQYF
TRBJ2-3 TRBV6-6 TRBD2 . TGTGCCAGCAGCCGGGGGGGAGGGCCGGCAGATACGCAGTATTTT CASSRGGGPADTQYF
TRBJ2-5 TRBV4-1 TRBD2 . TGCGCCAGCAGCCCAACAGGACTAGCGGGAGGGCCAAAGACCCAGTACTTC CASSPTGLAGGPKTQYF
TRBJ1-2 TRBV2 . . TGTGCCAGCAGTGAACAGACTGTCTATGGCTACACCTTC CASSEQTVYGYTF
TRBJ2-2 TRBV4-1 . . TGCGCCAGCAGCCAAGTAGTCCTCTTAAGGGGGTCCGACACCGGGGAGCTGTTTTTT CASSQVVLLRGSDTGELFF
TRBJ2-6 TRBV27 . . TGTGCCAGCAGTTTATCACGGGCTGGGGCCAACGTCCTGACTTTC CASSLSRAGANVLTF
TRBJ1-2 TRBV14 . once TGTGCCAGCAGCCAAGGGGGCAAGGAACTTTACACCTTC CASSQGGKELYTF
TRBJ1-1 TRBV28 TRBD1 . TGTGCCAGCCCCCCGGGGACAGGGTTGAACACTGAAGCTTTCTTT CASPPGTGLNTEAFF
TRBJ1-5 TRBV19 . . TGTGCCAGTAGTAGGACAGTTGGTAATCAGCCCCAGCATTTT CASSRTVGNQPQHF
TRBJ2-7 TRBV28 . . TGTGCCAGCGGTAGAAGCTCCTACGAGCAGTACTTC CASGRSSYEQYF
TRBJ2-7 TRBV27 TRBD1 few TGTGCCAGCAGTTCAGGACAGGGGGCCAGGGAGCAGTACTTC CASSSGQGAREQYF
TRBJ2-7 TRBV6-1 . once TGTGCCAGCAGGGATCCCCGGGCCTACGAGCAGTACTTC CASRDPRAYEQYF
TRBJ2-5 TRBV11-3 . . TGTGCCAGCAGCAACAGGGAGGGAGAGACCCAGTACTTC CASSNREGETQYF
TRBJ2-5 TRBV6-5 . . TGTGCCAGCAGTCCACGACAGGCAACCAAAGAGACCCAGTACTTC CASSPRQATKETQYF
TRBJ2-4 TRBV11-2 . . TGTGCCAGCAGCTTAGTACATCTAGCCAAAAACATTCAGTACTTC CASSLVHLAKNIQYF
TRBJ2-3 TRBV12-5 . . TGTGCTAGTGGTCCCCCTACAGGCACAGATACGCAGTATTTT CASGPPTGTDTQYF
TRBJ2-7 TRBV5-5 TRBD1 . TGTGCCAGCAGCAAAGGAGTAGGGGGCGGGTACGAGCAGTACTTC CASSKGVGGGYEQYF
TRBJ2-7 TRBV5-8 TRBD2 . TGTGCCAGCAGCTCCGGACTAGCTGGGGGGATCTACGAGCAGTACTTC CASSSGLAGGIYEQYF
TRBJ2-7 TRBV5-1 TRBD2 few TGCGCCAGCAGCTTGTTGGCGGGAGGGCCCAGCGAGCAGTACTTC CASSLLAGGPSEQYF
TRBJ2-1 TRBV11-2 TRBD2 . TGTGCCAGCAGCCGGCCCTTAGCGGGACTCAATGAGCAGTTCTTC CASSRPLAGLNEQFF
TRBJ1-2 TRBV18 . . TGTGCCAGCTCACCAAGGGATGGGGCCAACTATGGCTACACCTTC CASSPRDGANYGYTF